This T cell receptor (beta chain) is from a study of tumor-infiltrating lymphocytes in localized non-small cell lung cancer. CDR1 and CDR2 (germline): MNHNY, SVGAGI (reference sequence). V lost 2 bases, J lost 3 bases, and 2 bases stayed unmatched. The CDR3 length is 15 residues. Only in-frame clones appear in the TCRdb table, and some are missing; sequencing was by immunoSEQ multiplex PCR. The top ten hold over 8.5% of the sample, which has about 16,000 clones, around 72% seen once. The chain links TRBV6-6 to TRBJ1-1; 11 bases are a match to TRBD1. The sequence came from a human donor with non-small cell lung cancer. Sample: lung tumor tissue. The CDR3 bases are TGTGCCAGCAGTTACCTGGGACAGGGGGACACTGAAGCTTTCTTT. Residues: CASSYLGQGDTEAFF.